This entry lists 32 T cell receptor beta chains sequenced from one sample in a study of cytomegalovirus exposure and HLA in healthy donors (dated by TCRdb to about 2017). Library creation used the immunoSEQ multiplex PCR assay. For the multiplex PCR, a mixture combining 60 forward primers for TCR Vbeta segments and 13 reverse primers for TCR Jbeta segments was used. TCRdb stores this immuneACCESS table with in-frame sequences only. Part of the clones is absent; in the studies checked, under half of the shortfall reflects unresolved V genes, and no reason is known for the rest. The sample table holds around 88,000 clones, of which less than 80% were seen once. The ten largest make up roughly 4.3% of the sample. Sequencing used PBMCs. The source of these receptors is a woman aged 35 to 49 in good health and CMV-seropositive.

This chain connects TRBV19 to TRBJ2-5, with a weak D call TRBD1 (6 bases). This CDR3 has 17 residues. Trimming cost V 9 bases and J 4 bases, with 27 bases left between them. CDR1 LNHDA and CDR2 SQIVND come from the germline V gene (reference sequence). The CDR3 here is CASSPGQGRNMRETQYF. CDR3 DNA sequence: TGTGCCAGCAGTCCGGGACAAGGCCGGAACATGAGAGAGACCCAGTACTTC.

The chain uses TRBV6-1 and TRBJ2-1; unclear D gene. Deletions cut 7 bases from V and 0 bases from J, with 7 bases between. Germline CDR1 and CDR2: MNHNS and SASEGT. The CDR3 runs 13 residues. The CDR3 nucleotides read TGTGCCAGCAACCCGAGCTCCTACAATGAGCAGTTCTTC. Protein: CASNPSSYNEQFF.

The chain uses TRBV29-1 and TRBJ2-5, with 12 positions matching TRBD2. Trimming removed 4 bases from V and 5 bases from J; junction bases left unmatched: 11. Germline V gives CDR1 SQVTM, CDR2 ANQGSEA. CDR3 length: 16 residues. CDR3 coding DNA: TGCAGCGTTGCAGGGACTAGCGGGCGTTTAGGGGAGACCCAGTACTTC. Its translation is CSVAGTSGRLGETQYF.

The J gene is TRBJ2-5, the V gene TRBV9, with 13 bases that match TRBD2. J gave up 5 bases and V 4 bases, and 8 bases lay outside the gene matches. This CDR3 contains 16 residues. Germline loops: CDR1 SGDLS, CDR2 YYNGEE. The DNA for the CDR3 is TGTGCCAGCAGCACTCGGACTAGCGGGAGTCCCGAGACCCAGTACTTC. Translating it yields CASSTRTSGSPETQYF.

The chain combines TRBV10-3 with TRBJ2-7; 7 nucleotides line up with TRBD2. The V segment lost 6 bases and the J segment 0 bases; nucleotides outside the gene matches: 8. The germline V gene has CDR1 ENHRY and CDR2 SYGVKD. The CDR3 runs to 15 residues. The DNA of the CDR3 is TGTGCCATCAGCACGGTCGGGGGGAGCTCCTACGAGCAGTACTTC. Its translation: CAISTVGGSSYEQYF.

The V and J genes are TRBV19 and TRBJ2-7; 11 nucleotides line up with TRBD2. Per the germline V gene, CDR1 is LNHDA and CDR2 is SQIVND (reference sequence). The CDR3 covers 16 residues. Germline trimming cut 1 base from V and 3 bases from J; bases unmatched to any gene: 5. CDR3 nucleotide sequence: TGTGCCAGTAGTATAGCCGGACTAGCGGGCTTCTACGAGCAGTACTTC. Translation: CASSIAGLAGFYEQYF.

In its sample, this clone was seen a few times. The J gene is TRBJ1-5, the V gene TRBV28; D is uncertain. V was cut by 3 bases and J by 3 bases, with 12 bases left in between. This CDR3 spans 15 amino acids. CDR1 and CDR2 from the germline V gene are MDHEN and SYDVKM. Here the CDR3 DNA reads TGTGCCAGCAGTTTGACGGCGGGTTACAATCAGCCCCAGCATTTT. Translated: CASSLTAGYNQPQHF.

The chain combines TRBV19 with TRBJ2-3, with D possibly TRBD1 on 6 matching bases. Germline lookup yields CDR1 LNHDA and CDR2 SQIVND (reference sequence). V dropped 7 bases and J dropped 2 bases, with 10 bases sitting between them. This CDR3 has 13 amino acids. This CDR3 reads CASTGDTTDTQYF. The CDR3 DNA sequence: TGTGCCAGTACTGGGGACACCACAGATACGCAGTATTTT. Together with reference TRBV19 and TRBJ2-3, the CDR3 gives the full variable domain: DGGITQSPKYLFRKEGQNVTLSCEQNLNHDAMYWYRQDPGQGLRLIYYSQIVNDFQKGDIAEGYSVSREKKESFPLTVTSAQKNPTAFYLCASTGDTTDTQYFGPGTRLTVL.

In its sample, this clone was seen a few times. The V gene is TRBV9, the J gene TRBJ2-3; 7 positions agree with TRBD2. The CDR3 contains 15 residues. Germline assignment: CDR1 SGDLS and CDR2 YYNGEE. V gave up 7 bases and J gave up 5 bases; unmatched junction bases: 13. This CDR3 reads CASGLAWAGEDTQYF. The CDR3 coding sequence is TGTGCCAGCGGACTGGCTTGGGCGGGAGAAGATACGCAGTATTTT.

The V gene is TRBV5-1, the J gene TRBJ1-1; D is unclear. The CDR3 has 14 amino acids. Germline V gene data show CDR1 as SGHRS and CDR2 as YFSETQ. With 7 bases removed from V and 0 bases from J, the gap between germline ends came to 13 bases. The CDR3 loop is CASGSIDMNTEAFF. CDR3 sequence (DNA): TGCGCCAGCGGCAGTATCGACATGAACACTGAAGCTTTCTTT.

The chain recombines TRBV9 with TRBJ2-2, with 8 nucleotides matching TRBD2. In germline, CDR1 is SGDLS, CDR2 YYNGEE. Trimming removed 1 base from V and 5 bases from J; junction bases left unmatched: 4. This CDR3 has 15 residues. CDR3 sequence (DNA): TGTGCCAGCAGCGTAACGGCGGGAGGTACCGGGGAGCTGTTTTTT. This codes for CASSVTAGGTGELFF.

This clone was detected once. The chain joins TRBV7-3 to TRBJ2-2; 11 nucleotides line up with TRBD2. This CDR3 comprises 15 residues. After removal of 3 bases from V and 5 bases from J, the junction contained 2 bases not matched to a gene. Germline V CDR1 and CDR2: SGHTA, FQGTGA. The CDR3 DNA sequence: TGTGCCAGCAGCTTTGGGACTAGCGGAACCGGGGAGCTGTTTTTT. Its translation: CASSFGTSGTGELFF.

This chain joins TRBV28 and TRBJ2-7, with TRBD2 identical over 7 bases. CDR3 length: 16 residues. The germline V gene has CDR1 MDHEN and CDR2 SYDVKM. J gave up 6 bases and V 6 bases, and 17 bases lay outside the gene matches. Here the CDR3 reads CASRSGTTGDRGEQYF. CDR3 coding DNA: TGTGCCAGCAGATCGGGGACTACCGGGGACCGGGGCGAGCAGTACTTC.

This rearrangement joins TRBV6-6 to TRBJ1-3, with no clear D. The CDR3 runs 11 residues. Trimming left V 10 bases short and J 2 bases short, with 6 bases between. Germline V lookup: CDR1 MNHNY, CDR2 SVGAGI (reference sequence). DNA of the CDR3: TGTGCCACCCCAACTGGAAACACCATATATTTT. Its translation: CATPTGNTIYF.

This clone was seen once. The chain links TRBV23-1 to TRBJ2-7; TRBD2 is a possible D gene (5 bases). TRBV23-1 is noted as an ORF with a role that remains uncertain. V dropped 3 bases and J dropped 2 bases, with 11 bases sitting between them. The CDR3 length is 14 residues. DNA for the CDR3: TGCGCCAGCAGTCACGACTATTCCACCTACGAGCAGTACTTC. It is translated as CASSHDYSTYEQYF.

The chain carries TRBV9 and TRBJ1-5; TRBD1 aligns across 8 bases. Trimming took 4 bases from V and 5 from J; bases not matched to a gene: 5. The CDR3 runs to 14 residues. Germline loops: CDR1 SGDLS, CDR2 YYNGEE. The CDR3 is CASSLRDRHQPQHF. In nucleotides, the CDR3 is TGTGCCAGCAGCCTCCGGGACAGGCATCAGCCCCAGCATTTT.

This clone has just one count. The chain's CDR3 is CASSLTSGTSTGELFF. CDR3 DNA: TGTGCCAGCAGTCTCACTAGCGGGACTTCCACCGGGGAGCTGTTTTTT. The J gene is TRBJ2-2, the V gene TRBV9; 10 positions agree with TRBD2. Losses at the gene ends were 5 bases for V and 4 bases for J; bases not matched to a gene: 8. This CDR3 region has 16 residues. The germline CDR1 and CDR2 sequences are SGDLS and YYNGEE. Full variable domain (outside the CDR3, taken from reference TRBV9 and TRBJ2-2): DSGVTQTPKHLITATGQRVTLRCSPRSGDLSVYWYQQSLDQGLQFLIQYYNGEERAKGNILERFSAQQFPDLHSELNLSSLELGDSALYFCASSLTSGTSTGELFFGEGSRLTVL.

V and J are TRBV28 and TRBJ1-2; TRBD1 agrees at 7 bases. J gave up 4 bases and V 5 bases, and 7 bases lay outside the gene matches. Germline CDR1 reads MDHEN; CDR2 reads SYDVKM. CDR3 length: 14 residues. CDR3 DNA: TGTGCCAGCAGTCGCCCGGACAGGTTCTATGGCTACACCTTC. Translated: CASSRPDRFYGYTF.

V gene TRBV27 combines with J gene TRBJ2-5; TRBD2 aligns across 13 bases. The ends lost 8 bases at V and 1 base at J; junction bases unmatched: 4. Germline V gene sequence: CDR1 MNHEY, CDR2 SMNVEV (reference sequence). The CDR3 is 15 amino acids. CDR3 sequence (DNA): TGTGCCAGCCAACTAGCGGGAGGGCGCCAAGAGACCCAGTACTTC. It encodes CASQLAGGRQETQYF.

V and J are TRBV29-1 and TRBJ1-4; 7 bases are a match to TRBD1. This CDR3 region has 14 residues. Looked up from germline, CDR1 is SQVTM and CDR2 is ANQGSEA. V lost 5 bases and J lost 4; bases outside the gene matches: 7. The DNA for the CDR3 is TGCAGCGTTATCTGGCAGGGGGGTAATGAAAAACTGTTTTTT. Translated: CSVIWQGGNEKLFF. Supplemented by reference TRBV29-1 and TRBJ1-4, the full variable domain reads SAVISQKPSRDICQRGTSLTIQCQVDSQVTMMFWYRQQPGQSLTLIATANQGSEATYESGFVIDKFPISRPNLTFSTLTVSNMSPEDSSIYLCSVIWQGGNEKLFFGSGTQLSVL.

This clone is a singleton in its sample. In DNA, the CDR3 is TGTGCCAGTACGGCGGGGGAGGGTGGCACTGAAGCTTTCTTT. Protein: CASTAGEGGTEAFF. This chain joins TRBV19 and TRBJ1-1, with D maybe TRBD1 (5 bases). CDR1 is LNHDA and CDR2 is SQIVND in the germline V gene (reference sequence). This CDR3 comprises 14 residues. V lost 7 bases and J lost 4, with 16 bases in between. The full variable domain, in which reference TRBV19 and TRBJ1-1 provide the parts outside the CDR3, is DGGITQSPKYLFRKEGQNVTLSCEQNLNHDAMYWYRQDPGQGLRLIYYSQIVNDFQKGDIAEGYSVSREKKESFPLTVTSAQKNPTAFYLCASTAGEGGTEAFFGQGTRLTVV.

The V call is TRBV9, the J call TRBJ2-2; the match to TRBD1 covers 8 bases. This CDR3 spans 14 amino acids. The trim removed 6 bases at V and 6 bases at J, leaving 7 bases unmatched. Germline assignment: CDR1 SGDLS and CDR2 YYNGEE. CDR3 in DNA: TGTGCCAGCAACCCAGGGGGCGCTGCCGGGGAGCTGTTTTTT. Amino acid sequence: CASNPGGAAGELFF.

This rearrangement joins TRBV27 to TRBJ2-7; 8 bases line up with TRBD2. CDR3 length equals 15 residues. Germline values: CDR1 MNHEY, CDR2 SMNVEV (reference sequence). Losses at the gene ends were 6 bases for V and 3 bases for J; bases not matched to a gene: 10. This chain's CDR3 is CASSQGLAGIYEQYF. The CDR3 bases are TGTGCCAGCAGCCAGGGGCTAGCGGGCATCTACGAGCAGTACTTC.

The chain is built from TRBV6-6 and TRBJ1-2; TRBD1 matches at 10 bases. V trimming: 10 bases; J trimming: 8 bases; junction bases outside the gene matches: 16. This CDR3 has 15 amino acids. Germline loops: CDR1 MNHNY, CDR2 SVGAGI (reference sequence). CDR3 in amino acids: CATNTLDRGLSGYTF. In DNA form, the CDR3 reads TGTGCCACCAACACCCTTGACAGGGGGCTTTCGGGCTACACCTTC.

The sample holds one count of this clone. J is TRBJ2-1 and V is TRBV9; TRBD1 matches at 9 bases. CDR1 is SGDLS, CDR2 YYNGEE, per germline. This CDR3 has 20 residues. The trim removed 0 bases at V and 6 bases at J, leaving 19 bases unmatched. The CDR3 DNA reads TGTGCCAGCAGCGTAGGAGGCCGGTACAGGGGGCTGCCCAATCCCAATGAGCAGTTCTTC. Protein sequence: CASSVGGRYRGLPNPNEQFF.

In its sample, this clone was seen once. The chain links TRBV2 to TRBJ2-3, with 11 bases matching TRBD2. Germline CDR1 is SNHLY and CDR2 is FYNNEI. V lost 5 bases and J lost 3; bases outside the gene matches: 4. The CDR3 is made up of 15 amino acids. In DNA, the CDR3 is TGTGCCAGCAGTCCGCTAGCGGGAGGAACAGATACGCAGTATTTT. Its translation: CASSPLAGGTDTQYF.

The chain uses TRBV9 and TRBJ1-2; D is possibly TRBD1 (5 bases). Germline V CDR1 and CDR2: SGDLS, YYNGEE. There are 13 residues in the CDR3. V was shortened by 0 bases and J by 5 bases, with 8 bases between the two germline ends. Here the CDR3 reads CASSVGRGYGYTF. CDR3 DNA: TGTGCCAGCAGCGTAGGGAGGGGTTATGGCTACACCTTC.

This clone was observed once. J is TRBJ2-5 and V is TRBV11-2; TRBD1 might be the D (6 bases). The CDR3 is 16 residues long. V lost 0 bases, J lost 0 bases, and 11 bases lay in between. From germline, CDR1 is SGHAT and CDR2 FQNNGV. The CDR3 sequence: CASSLEGTGYQETQYF. The CDR3 DNA reads as TGTGCCAGCAGCTTAGAGGGAACAGGGTACCAAGAGACCCAGTACTTC.

The V and J genes are TRBV30 and TRBJ2-2; no clear D. The germline V gene has CDR1 GTSNPN and CDR2 SVGIG (reference sequence). V dropped 0 bases and J dropped 6 bases, with 8 bases sitting between them. CDR3 length: 13 residues. The CDR3 loop reads CAWSVEQPGELFF. The CDR3 DNA reads TGTGCCTGGAGTGTAGAACAGCCCGGGGAGCTGTTTTTT.

This chain connects TRBV27 to TRBJ2-5; TRBD2 is a possible D gene (6 bases). V was shortened by 6 bases and J by 3 bases, with 17 bases between the two germline ends. Germline values: CDR1 MNHEY, CDR2 SMNVEV (reference sequence). There are 15 residues in the CDR3. The CDR3 is CASRSSVPGEETQYF. The DNA of the CDR3 is TGTGCCAGCAGATCTAGCGTCCCTGGGGAAGAGACCCAGTACTTC.

This clone was seen just once. The chain couples TRBV5-1 to TRBJ2-3; 7 bases match TRBD1. This CDR3 spans 15 amino acids. The V segment lost 4 bases and the J segment 3 bases; nucleotides outside the gene matches: 8. Germline V CDR1 and CDR2: SGHRS, YFSETQ. In nucleotides, the CDR3 is TGCGCCAGCAGCCCGCTGACAGGGACGACAGATACGCAGTATTTT. It is translated as CASSPLTGTTDTQYF.

The rearrangement links TRBV30 to TRBJ1-1; 9 nucleotides align to TRBD1. J was trimmed by 11 bases and V by 4 bases; bases with no gene match: 11. Germline V gene data show CDR1 as GTSNPN and CDR2 as SVGIG (reference sequence). The CDR3 is 13 residues long. The CDR3, as DNA: TGTGCCTGGACTAACGCCGGGACAGGGTTCGCTTTCTTT. Encoded protein: CAWTNAGTGFAFF.